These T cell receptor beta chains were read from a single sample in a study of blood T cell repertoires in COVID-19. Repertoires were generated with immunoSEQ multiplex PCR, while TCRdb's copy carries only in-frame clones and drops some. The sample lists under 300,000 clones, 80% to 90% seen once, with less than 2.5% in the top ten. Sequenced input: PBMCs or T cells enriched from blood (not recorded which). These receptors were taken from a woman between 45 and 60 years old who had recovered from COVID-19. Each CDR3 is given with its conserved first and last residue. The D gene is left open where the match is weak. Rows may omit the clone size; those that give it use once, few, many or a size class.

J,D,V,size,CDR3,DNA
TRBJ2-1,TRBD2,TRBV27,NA,CASSLGPSSGGSSYNEQFF,TGTGCCAGCAGTTTAGGGCCCTCCAGCGGGGGGAGCTCCTACAATGAGCAGTTCTTC
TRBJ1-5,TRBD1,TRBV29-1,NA,CSVEGTGRNQPQHF,TGCAGCGTTGAAGGGACAGGGAGAAATCAGCCCCAGCATTTT
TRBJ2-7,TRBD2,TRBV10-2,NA,CASSVGGSRYEQYF,TGCGCCAGCAGTGTGGGCGGGAGCAGGTACGAGCAGTACTTC
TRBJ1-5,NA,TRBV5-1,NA,CASSSTGGINQPQHF,TGCGCCAGCAGCTCAACGGGGGGGATCAATCAGCCCCAGCATTTT
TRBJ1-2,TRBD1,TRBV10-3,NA,CAISELRAGTGNGYTF,TGTGCCATCAGTGAGCTACGAGCCGGGACAGGGAATGGCTACACCTTC
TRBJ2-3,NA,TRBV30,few,CAGSRLISDTQYF,TGTGCCGGGAGCAGGTTGATCTCAGATACGCAGTATTTT
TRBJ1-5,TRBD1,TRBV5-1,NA,CASSRTGEDQPQHF,TGCGCCAGCAGCAGGACAGGGGAAGATCAGCCCCAGCATTTT
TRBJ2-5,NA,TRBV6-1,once,CASSEAQGWRETQYF,TGTGCCAGCAGTGAAGCGCAGGGGTGGCGAGAGACCCAGTACTTC
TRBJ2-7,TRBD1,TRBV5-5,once,CASIPQLQGAYSYEQYF,TGTGCCAGCATCCCACAGCTTCAGGGGGCTTACTCCTACGAGCAGTACTTC
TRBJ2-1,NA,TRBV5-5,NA,CASSLGALQDNEQFF,TGTGCCAGCAGCTTGGGTGCACTCCAAGACAATGAGCAGTTCTTC
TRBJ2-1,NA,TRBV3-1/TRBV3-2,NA,CASSQVRSSYNEQFF,TGTGCCAGCAGCCAAGTCCGCAGCTCCTACAATGAGCAGTTCTTC
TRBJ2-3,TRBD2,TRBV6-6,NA,CASSPRGLADRTDTQYF,TGTGCCAGCAGTCCCCGGGGACTAGCGGATCGCACAGATACGCAGTATTTT
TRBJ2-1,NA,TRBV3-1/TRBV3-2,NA,CASSQGAAAYNEQFF,TGTGCCAGCAGCCAAGGAGCGGCGGCCTACAATGAGCAGTTCTTC
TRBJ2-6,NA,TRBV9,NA,CASSRGANVLTF,TGTGCCAGCAGCCGTGGGGCCAACGTCCTGACTTTC
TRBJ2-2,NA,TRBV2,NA,CASSVPGYTGELFF,TGTGCCAGCAGTGTGCCGGGATACACCGGGGAGCTGTTTTTT
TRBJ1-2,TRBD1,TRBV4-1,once,CASSQFIQGADGYTF,TGCGCCAGCAGCCAATTTATCCAGGGGGCAGATGGCTACACCTTC
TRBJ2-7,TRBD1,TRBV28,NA,CASSEQGTGGYEQYF,TGTGCCAGCAGCGAACAAGGGACAGGGGGATACGAGCAGTACTTC
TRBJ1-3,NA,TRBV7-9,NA,CASNERGESGNTIYF,TGTGCCAGCAACGAAAGGGGTGAATCTGGAAACACCATATATTTT
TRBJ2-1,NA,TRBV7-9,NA,CASSHPGSPGYNEQFF,TGTGCCAGCAGCCACCCGGGGAGTCCGGGCTACAATGAGCAGTTCTTC
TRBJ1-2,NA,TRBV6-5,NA,CASRRQASNYGYTF,TGTGCCAGCAGACGACAGGCCTCTAACTATGGCTACACCTTC
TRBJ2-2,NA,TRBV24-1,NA,CATSDLGRENTGELFF,TGTGCCACCAGTGATTTGGGGCGGGAGAACACCGGGGAGCTGTTTTTT
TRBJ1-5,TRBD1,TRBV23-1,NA,CASSPTSGNRDRVNQPQHF,TGCGCCAGCAGTCCTACCTCTGGAAACCGGGACAGGGTGAATCAGCCCCAGCATTTT
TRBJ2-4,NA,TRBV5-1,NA,CASSLQGSKNIQYF,TGCGCCAGCAGCTTGCAGGGGTCAAAAAACATTCAGTACTTC
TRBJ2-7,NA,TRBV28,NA,CASSLHQGIEDEQYF,TGTGCCAGCAGCCTTCATCAGGGCATCGAGGACGAGCAGTACTTC
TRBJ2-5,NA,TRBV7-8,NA,CASSPQDFLRDQETQYF,TGTGCCAGCAGCCCTCAGGACTTTTTAAGGGACCAAGAGACCCAGTACTTC
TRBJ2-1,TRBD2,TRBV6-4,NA,CASSDRLAGDNEQFF,TGTGCCAGCAGTGACCGACTAGCGGGAGACAATGAGCAGTTCTTC
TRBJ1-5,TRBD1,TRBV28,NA,CASNRQGASNQPQHF,TGTGCCAGCAATAGACAGGGGGCAAGCAATCAGCCCCAGCATTTT
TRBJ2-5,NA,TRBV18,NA,CASSKTGTQETQYF,TGTGCCAGCTCAAAGACAGGAACACAAGAGACCCAGTACTTC
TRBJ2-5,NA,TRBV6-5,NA,CASSRQIQETQYF,TGTGCCAGCAGTAGACAGATCCAAGAGACCCAGTACTTC
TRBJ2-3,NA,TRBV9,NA,CASSPSTDTQYF,TGTGCCAGCAGCCCTAGCACAGATACGCAGTATTTT
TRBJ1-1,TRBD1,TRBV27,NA,CASSFNRGPTEAFF,TGTGCCAGCAGTTTCAACAGGGGTCCAACTGAAGCTTTCTTT
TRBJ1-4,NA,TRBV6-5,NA,CASSYRGGLNEKLFF,TGTGCCAGCAGTTACAGGGGCGGTCTTAATGAAAAACTGTTTTTT
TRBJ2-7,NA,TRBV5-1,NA,CASSLVADPSAEQYF,TGCGCCAGCAGCTTGGTAGCCGATCCTTCGGCCGAGCAGTACTTC
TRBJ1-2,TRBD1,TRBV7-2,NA,CASSPRTGVVSGYTF,TGTGCCAGCAGCCCGCGGACAGGGGTTGTCTCTGGCTACACCTTC
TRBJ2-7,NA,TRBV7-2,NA,CASSLEVPPVGEQYF,TGTGCCAGCAGCTTAGAAGTTCCCCCGGTTGGCGAGCAGTACTTC
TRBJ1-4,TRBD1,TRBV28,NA,CASRPNRDRVEKLFF,TGTGCCAGCAGGCCCAACCGGGACAGGGTTGAAAAACTGTTTTTT
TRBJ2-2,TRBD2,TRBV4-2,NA,CASSQESGRAAGELFF,TGTGCCAGCAGCCAAGAGAGCGGGAGGGCCGCCGGGGAGCTGTTTTTT
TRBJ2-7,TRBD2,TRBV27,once,CASSLSGTRGYEQYF,TGTGCCAGCAGTCTGTCCGGGACTAGAGGATACGAGCAGTACTTC
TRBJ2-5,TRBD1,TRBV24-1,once,CATSDPGQSQETQYF,TGTGCCACCAGTGATCCGGGACAGAGTCAAGAGACCCAGTACTTC
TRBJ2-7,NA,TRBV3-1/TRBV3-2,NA,CASSSASGGRGLEQYF,TGTGCCAGCAGCAGCGCTAGTGGTGGGAGAGGTCTCGAGCAGTACTTC
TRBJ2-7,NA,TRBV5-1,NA,CASSPPWTDYEQYF,TGCGCCAGCAGCCCACCCTGGACAGACTACGAGCAGTACTTC
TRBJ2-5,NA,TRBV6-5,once,CASSYSSTRYQETQYF,TGTGCCAGCAGTTACTCCTCTACTCGGTACCAAGAGACCCAGTACTTC
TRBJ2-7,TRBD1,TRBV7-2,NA,CASSLYWTGGYEQYF,TGTGCCAGCAGCTTATACTGGACAGGGGGCTACGAGCAGTACTTC
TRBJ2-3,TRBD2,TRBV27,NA,CASSSPGLPKDTQYF,TGTGCCAGCAGTTCCCCGGGACTACCTAAGGATACGCAGTATTTT
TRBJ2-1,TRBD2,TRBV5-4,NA,CASSLAETSGRGNEQFF,TGTGCCAGCAGCTTGGCCGAGACTAGCGGGAGGGGCAATGAGCAGTTCTTC
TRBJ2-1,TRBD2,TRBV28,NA,CASSDTSGRARYNEQFF,TGTGCCAGCAGCGATACTAGCGGGAGGGCCAGGTACAATGAGCAGTTCTTC
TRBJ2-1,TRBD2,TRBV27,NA,CASSPGGATLSYNEQFF,TGTGCCAGCAGCCCCGGGGGGGCAACCCTCTCCTACAATGAGCAGTTCTTC
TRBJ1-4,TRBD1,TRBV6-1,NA,CASSEAGTANEKLFF,TGTGCCAGCAGTGAAGCAGGGACAGCTAATGAAAAACTGTTTTTT
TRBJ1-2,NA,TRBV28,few,CASSQLDSYYGYTF,TGTGCCAGCAGCCAACTCGACAGTTACTATGGCTACACCTTC
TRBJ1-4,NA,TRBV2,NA,CASTLDRRDEKLFF,TGTGCCAGCACCCTCGACAGGCGGGATGAAAAACTGTTTTTT
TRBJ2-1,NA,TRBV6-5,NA,CASTVDSNAWNEQFF,TGTGCCAGCACTGTCGACTCGAACGCCTGGAATGAGCAGTTCTTC
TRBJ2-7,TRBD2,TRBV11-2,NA,CASSAGGEQYF,TGTGCCAGCAGCGCCGGGGGGGAGCAGTACTTC
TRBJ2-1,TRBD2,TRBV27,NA,CASTLTSGLYNEQFF,TGTGCCAGCACTCTGACTAGCGGCCTTTACAATGAGCAGTTCTTC
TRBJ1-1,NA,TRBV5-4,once,CASSSQGWTEAFF,TGTGCCAGCAGCTCCCAGGGTTGGACTGAAGCTTTCTTT
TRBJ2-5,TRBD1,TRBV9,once,CASSPLSGTGVGTQYF,TGTGCCAGCAGCCCATTATCCGGGACAGGGGTAGGGACCCAGTACTTC
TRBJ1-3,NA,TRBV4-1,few,CASSQEGAGSGNTIYF,TGCGCCAGCAGCCAAGAAGGGGCAGGCTCTGGAAACACCATATATTTT
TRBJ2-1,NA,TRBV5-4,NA,CASSLVEGNNEQFF,TGTGCCAGCAGCTTGGTGGAGGGGAACAATGAGCAGTTCTTC